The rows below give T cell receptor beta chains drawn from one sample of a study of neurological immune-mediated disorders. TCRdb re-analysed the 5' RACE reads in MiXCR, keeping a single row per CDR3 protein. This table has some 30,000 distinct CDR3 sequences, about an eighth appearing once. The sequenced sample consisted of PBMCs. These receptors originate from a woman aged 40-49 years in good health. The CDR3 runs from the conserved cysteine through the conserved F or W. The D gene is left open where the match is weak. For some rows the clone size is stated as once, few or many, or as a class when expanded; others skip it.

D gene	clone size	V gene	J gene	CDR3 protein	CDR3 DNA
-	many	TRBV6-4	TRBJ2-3	CASSDGGQDTQYF	TGTGCCAGCAGTGACGGGGGCCAGGATACGCAGTATTTT
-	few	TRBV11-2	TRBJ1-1	CASGFGRAPSSTEAFF	TGTGCCAGCGGCTTTGGCAGGGCTCCCAGTTCGACTGAAGCTTTCTTT
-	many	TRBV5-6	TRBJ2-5	CASSLAGGKETQYF	TGTGCCAGCAGCTTGGCTGGGGGCAAGGAGACCCAGTACTTC
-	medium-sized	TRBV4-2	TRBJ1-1	CASSQNRDSAFF	TGTGCCAGCAGCCAAAACCGGGACTCGGCTTTCTTT
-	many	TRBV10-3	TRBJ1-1	CAIKRQGQSNTEAFF	TGTGCCATCAAACGGCAAGGACAGTCGAACACTGAAGCTTTCTTT
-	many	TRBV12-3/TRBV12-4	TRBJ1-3	CASRMDSFYTIYF	TGTGCCAGCAGAATGGACAGTTTTTACACCATATATTTT
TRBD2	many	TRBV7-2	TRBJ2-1	CASSLSVVAGAGEQFF	TGTGCCAGCAGCTTATCGGTGGTAGCGGGAGCCGGTGAGCAGTTCTTC
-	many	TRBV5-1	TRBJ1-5	CASSLDLGNQPQHF	TGCGCCAGCAGCTTGGATCTGGGCAATCAGCCCCAGCATTTT
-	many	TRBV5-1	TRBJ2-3	CASSLGDFSTDTQYF	TGCGCCAGCAGCTTGGGGGATTTTAGCACAGATACGCAGTATTTT
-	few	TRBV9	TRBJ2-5	CASSVDVTGTQYF	TGTGCCAGCAGCGTAGACGTGACGGGGACCCAGTACTTC
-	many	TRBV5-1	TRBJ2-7	CASSLYPNEQYF	TGCGCCAGCAGCTTGTACCCCAACGAGCAGTACTTC
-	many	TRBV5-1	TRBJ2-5	CASSLDGQETQYF	TGCGCCAGCAGCTTGGACGGGCAAGAGACCCAGTACTTC
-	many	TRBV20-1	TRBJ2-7	CSASRSSYEQYF	TGCAGTGCTTCCCGCAGCTCCTACGAGCAGTACTTC
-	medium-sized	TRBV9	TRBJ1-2	CASSVDAGYGYTF	TGTGCCAGCAGCGTAGACGCGGGTTATGGCTACACCTTC
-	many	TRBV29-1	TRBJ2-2	CSAPTERGELFF	TGCAGCGCACCGACAGAAAGGGGGGAGCTGTTTTTT
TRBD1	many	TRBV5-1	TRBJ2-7	CASSSGQGAGEQYF	TGCGCCAGCAGCTCGGGACAGGGGGCTGGGGAGCAGTACTTC
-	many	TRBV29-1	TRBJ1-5	CSVVEASGQPQHF	TGCAGCGTTGTTGAGGCGTCGGGTCAGCCCCAGCATTTT
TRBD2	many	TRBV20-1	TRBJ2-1	CSARLAGGPHNEQFF	TGCAGTGCACGGTTAGCGGGGGGGCCCCACAATGAGCAGTTCTTC
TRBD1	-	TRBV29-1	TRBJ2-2	CSVGRQGWAVELFF	TGCAGCGTCGGACGACAGGGTTGGGCCGTGGAGCTGTTTTTT
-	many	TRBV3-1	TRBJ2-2	CASSHDGDYTGELFF	TGTGCCAGCAGCCACGACGGGGACTACACCGGGGAGCTGTTTTTT
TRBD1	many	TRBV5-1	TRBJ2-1	CASSPGQIVDEQFF	TGCGCCAGCAGCCCGGGACAGATCGTCGATGAGCAGTTCTTC
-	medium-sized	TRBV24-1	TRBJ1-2	CATSDRVLGTDGYTF	TGTGCCACCAGTGATCGGGTGTTGGGGACGGATGGCTACACCTTC
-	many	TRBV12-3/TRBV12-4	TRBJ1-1	CASSFGTPNIMNTEAFF	TGTGCCAGCAGTTTTGGGACACCCAACATCATGAACACTGAAGCTTTCTTT
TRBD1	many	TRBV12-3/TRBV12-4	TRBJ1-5	CASTPGQTDQPQHF	TGTGCCAGCACCCCGGGACAGACCGATCAGCCCCAGCATTTT
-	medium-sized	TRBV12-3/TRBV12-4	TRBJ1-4	CASSWGHQSEKLFF	TGTGCCAGCAGTTGGGGACACCAGAGTGAAAAACTGTTTTTT
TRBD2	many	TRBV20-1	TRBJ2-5	CSARGLAGGQETQYF	TGCAGTGCTAGAGGACTAGCGGGAGGACAAGAGACCCAGTACTTC